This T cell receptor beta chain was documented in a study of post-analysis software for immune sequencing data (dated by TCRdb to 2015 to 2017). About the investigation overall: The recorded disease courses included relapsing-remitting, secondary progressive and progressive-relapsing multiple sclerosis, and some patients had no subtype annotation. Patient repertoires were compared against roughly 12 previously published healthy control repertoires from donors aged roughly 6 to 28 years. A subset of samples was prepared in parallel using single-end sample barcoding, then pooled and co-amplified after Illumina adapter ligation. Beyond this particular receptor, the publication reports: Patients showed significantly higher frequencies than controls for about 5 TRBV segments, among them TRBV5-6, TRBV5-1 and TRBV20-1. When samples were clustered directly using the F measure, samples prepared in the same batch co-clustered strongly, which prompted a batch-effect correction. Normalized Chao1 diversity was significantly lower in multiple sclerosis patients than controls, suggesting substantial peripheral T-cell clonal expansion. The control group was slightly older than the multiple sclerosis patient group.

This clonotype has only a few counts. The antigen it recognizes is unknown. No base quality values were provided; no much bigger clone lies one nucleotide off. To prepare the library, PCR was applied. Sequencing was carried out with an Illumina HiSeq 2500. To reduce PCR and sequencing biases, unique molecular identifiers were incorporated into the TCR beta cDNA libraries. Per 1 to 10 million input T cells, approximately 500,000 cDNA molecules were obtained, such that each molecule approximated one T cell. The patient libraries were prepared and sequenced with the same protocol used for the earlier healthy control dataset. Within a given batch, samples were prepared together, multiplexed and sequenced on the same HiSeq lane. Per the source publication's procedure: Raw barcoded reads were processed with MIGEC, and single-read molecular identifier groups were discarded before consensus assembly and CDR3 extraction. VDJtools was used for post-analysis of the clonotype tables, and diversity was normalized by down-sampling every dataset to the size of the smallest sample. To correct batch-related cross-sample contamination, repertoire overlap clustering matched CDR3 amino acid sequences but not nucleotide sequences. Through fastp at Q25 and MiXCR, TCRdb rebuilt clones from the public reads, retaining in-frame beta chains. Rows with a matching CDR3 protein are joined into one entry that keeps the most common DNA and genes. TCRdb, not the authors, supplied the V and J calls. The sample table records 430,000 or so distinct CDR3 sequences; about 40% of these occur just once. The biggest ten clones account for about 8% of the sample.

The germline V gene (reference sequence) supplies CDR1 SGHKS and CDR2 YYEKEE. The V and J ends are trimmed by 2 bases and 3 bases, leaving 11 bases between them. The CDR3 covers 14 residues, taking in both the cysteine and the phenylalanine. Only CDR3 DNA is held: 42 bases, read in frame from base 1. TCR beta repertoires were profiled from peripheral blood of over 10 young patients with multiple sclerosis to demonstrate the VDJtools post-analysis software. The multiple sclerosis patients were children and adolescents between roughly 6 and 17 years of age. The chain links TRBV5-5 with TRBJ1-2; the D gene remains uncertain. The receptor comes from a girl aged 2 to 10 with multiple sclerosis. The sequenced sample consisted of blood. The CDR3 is CASSFQPRHYGYTF. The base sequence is TGTGCCAGCAGCTTCCAACCGAGGCACTATGGCTACACCTTC.